Here is one T cell receptor beta chain with its context. The identical CDR3 is also encoded by other nucleotide sequences in the sample. The authors' processing: For nucleated cells, counts were estimated from reference gene primer amplification. Using immunoSEQ multiplex PCR, the repertoire was profiled, and TCRdb retains in-frame clones only, with some absent. D and trimming were read from the DNA, whereas the V and J calls and clone size are those reported in that table. The data contain some 42,000 clones, roughly nine tenths of them singletons. This specimen comes from a study of blood T cell repertoires in COVID-19. Study summary: The United States, Italy and Spain were the sources of the acute and convalescent COVID-19 samples. Nucleic acid was either cDNA or gDNA, and it came from T cells, B-cell-depleted T cells, or PBMCs.

Specimen: peripheral blood. This sequence originates from a man in his thirties or forties with active or convalescent COVID-19.

The chain's CDR3 is CASSPTGTDQPQHF. CDR3 nucleotide sequence: TGTGCCAGCAGCCCGACAGGGACGGATCAGCCCCAGCATTTT. The rearrangement uses TRBV5-5 and TRBJ1-5; 7 positions match TRBD1. V dropped 4 bases and J dropped 5; count of bases not matched to a gene: 6. The CDR3 contains 14 residues. CDR1 and CDR2 from the germline V gene are SGHKS and YYEKEE (reference sequence).